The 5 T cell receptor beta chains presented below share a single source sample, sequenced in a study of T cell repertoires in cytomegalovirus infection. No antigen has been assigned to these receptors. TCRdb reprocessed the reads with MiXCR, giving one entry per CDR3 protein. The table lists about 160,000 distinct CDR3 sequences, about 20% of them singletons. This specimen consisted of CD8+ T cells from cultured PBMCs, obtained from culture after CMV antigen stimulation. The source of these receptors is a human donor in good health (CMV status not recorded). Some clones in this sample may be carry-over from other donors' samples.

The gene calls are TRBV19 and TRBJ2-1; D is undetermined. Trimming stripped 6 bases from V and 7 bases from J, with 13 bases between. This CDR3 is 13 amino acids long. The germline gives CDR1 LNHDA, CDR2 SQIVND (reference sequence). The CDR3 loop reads CASRTWVGNEQFF. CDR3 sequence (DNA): TGTGCCAGTAGAACTTGGGTAGGTAATGAGCAGTTCTTC.

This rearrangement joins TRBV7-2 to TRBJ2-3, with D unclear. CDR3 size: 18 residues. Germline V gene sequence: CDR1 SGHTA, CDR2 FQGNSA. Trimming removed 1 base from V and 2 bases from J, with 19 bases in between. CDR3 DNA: TGTGCCAGCAGCTTAGTCGTTGTACAGTCGTTACTCACAGATACGCAGTATTTT. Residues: CASSLVVVQSLLTDTQYF.

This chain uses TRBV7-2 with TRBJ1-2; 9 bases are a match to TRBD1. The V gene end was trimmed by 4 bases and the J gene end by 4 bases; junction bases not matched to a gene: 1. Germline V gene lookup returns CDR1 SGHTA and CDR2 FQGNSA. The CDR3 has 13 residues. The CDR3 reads CASSSTGGYGYTF. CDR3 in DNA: TGTGCCAGCAGCTCGACAGGGGGCTATGGCTACACCTTC.

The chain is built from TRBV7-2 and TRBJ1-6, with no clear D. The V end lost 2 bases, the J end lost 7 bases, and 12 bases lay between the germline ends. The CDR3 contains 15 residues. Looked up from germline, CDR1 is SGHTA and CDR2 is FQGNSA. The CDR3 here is CASSLLGPSNSPLHF. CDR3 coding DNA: TGTGCCAGCAGCTTACTCGGCCCGTCGAATTCACCCCTCCACTTT. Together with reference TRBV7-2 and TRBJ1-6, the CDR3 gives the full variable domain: GAGVSQSPSNKVTEKGKDVELRCDPISGHTALYWYRQSLGQGLEFLIYFQGNSAPDKSGLPSDRFSAERTGGSVSTLTIQRTQQEDSAVYLCASSLLGPSNSPLHFGNGTRLTVT.

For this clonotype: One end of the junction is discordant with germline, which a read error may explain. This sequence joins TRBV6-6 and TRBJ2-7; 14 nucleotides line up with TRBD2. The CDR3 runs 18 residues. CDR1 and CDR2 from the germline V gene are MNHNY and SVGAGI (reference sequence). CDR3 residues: CASIYLQGTSGSSYEQYF. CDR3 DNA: TGTGCCAGCATTTACCTTCAGGGGACTAGCGGGAGCTCCTACGAGCAGTACTTC.